The rows below give T cell receptor beta chains drawn from one sample of a study of shared clonotypes between healthy human individuals. The protocol was immunoSEQ multiplex PCR, while the TCRdb copy is restricted to in-frame clones and leaves out a portion. The sample lists roughly 1,500,000 clones, 97% to 99% occurring once. The sequenced sample was naive CD4+ T cells sorted from blood. These receptors all stem from a man under 40 in good health. Each CDR3 is given with its conserved first and last residue. Each record gives: V gene, J gene, D gene, CDR3 length, clone size, CDR3 DNA, CDR3 protein. A D gene is named only where the DNA matches it firmly. Clone size is given for some rows only: seen once, a few or many times, or a class if the clone is expanded.

V: TRBV5-4
J: TRBJ2-2
D: -
length: 15
size: -
DNA: TGTGCCAGCAGCTTGGTTTTGGGTGACACCGGGGAGCTGTTTTTT
CDR3: CASSLVLGDTGELFF

V: TRBV9
J: TRBJ2-2
D: TRBD2
length: 15
size: -
DNA: TGTGCCAGCAGCGTTAGCGGGAGGGCCGTCGGGGAGCTGTTTTTT
CDR3: CASSVSGRAVGELFF

V: TRBV2
J: TRBJ1-4
D: TRBD1
length: 15
size: -
DNA: TGTGCCAGCAGTGCCGGGGACAGGGATTATGAAAAACTGTTTTTT
CDR3: CASSAGDRDYEKLFF

V: TRBV18
J: TRBJ2-3
D: -
length: 12
size: -
DNA: TGTGCCAGCTCACCCACCACAGATACGCAGTATTTT
CDR3: CASSPTTDTQYF

V: TRBV27
J: TRBJ2-2
D: -
length: 15
size: -
DNA: TGTGCCAGCACCCAGGGACGGGCCGGGACCGGGGAGCTGTTTTTT
CDR3: CASTQGRAGTGELFF

V: TRBV11-2
J: TRBJ2-3
D: TRBD1
length: 14
size: -
DNA: TGTGCCAGCACCTATACGGACAGGGAAGATACGCAGTATTTT
CDR3: CASTYTDREDTQYF

V: TRBV9
J: TRBJ2-2
D: TRBD1
length: 16
size: -
DNA: TGTGCCAGCAGCCCACAGGGGGACAAGAACACCGGGGAGCTGTTTTTT
CDR3: CASSPQGDKNTGELFF

V: TRBV7-2
J: TRBJ2-7
D: -
length: 13
size: -
DNA: TGTGCCAGCAGCTATCGGACACCCTACGAGCAGTACTTC
CDR3: CASSYRTPYEQYF

V: TRBV28
J: TRBJ2-7
D: -
length: 12
size: -
DNA: TGTGCCAGCAGCCAACAACCCTACGAGCAGTACTTC
CDR3: CASSQQPYEQYF

V: TRBV5-1
J: TRBJ2-3
D: TRBD1
length: 16
size: -
DNA: TGCGCCAGCAGCCCGGATGGGACAGGGGGGACAGATACGCAGTATTTT
CDR3: CASSPDGTGGTDTQYF

V: TRBV28
J: TRBJ2-3
D: -
length: 15
size: once
DNA: TGTGCCAGCAACCTCGACACAGGCGGCACAGATACGCAGTATTTT
CDR3: CASNLDTGGTDTQYF

V: TRBV19
J: TRBJ1-5
D: TRBD1
length: 14
size: -
DNA: TGTGCCAGTAGTATCGACAGGGGCGATCAGCCCCAGCATTTT
CDR3: CASSIDRGDQPQHF

V: TRBV5-6
J: TRBJ2-5
D: TRBD1
length: 17
size: -
DNA: TGTGCCAGCAGCTTGGCAGGGACAGGGGATCGGCAAGAGACCCAGTACTTC
CDR3: CASSLAGTGDRQETQYF

V: TRBV18
J: TRBJ2-1
D: TRBD2
length: 15
size: -
DNA: TGTGCCAGCTCCGGGACTAGCGGGAGTGGGAATGAGCAGTTCTTC
CDR3: CASSGTSGSGNEQFF

V: TRBV6-6
J: TRBJ2-2
D: TRBD2
length: 16
size: -
DNA: TGTGCCAGCAGTTACCTGTCTAGCGGGGAGGGCGGGGAGCTGTTTTTT
CDR3: CASSYLSSGEGGELFF

V: TRBV18
J: TRBJ2-7
D: -
length: 11
size: -
DNA: TGTGCCAGCTCTGATCCCTACGAGCAGTACTTC
CDR3: CASSDPYEQYF

V: TRBV29-1
J: TRBJ1-1
D: TRBD1
length: 14
size: -
DNA: TGCAGCGTTCCTCGACAGGGGCGGAACACTGAAGCTTTCTTT
CDR3: CSVPRQGRNTEAFF

V: TRBV28
J: TRBJ2-2
D: -
length: 15
size: -
DNA: TGTGCCAGCAGCGAAGCCCGGAGGCTTACCGGGGAGCTGTTTTTT
CDR3: CASSEARRLTGELFF

V: TRBV9
J: TRBJ1-5
D: -
length: 18
size: once
DNA: TGTGCCAGCAGCGGCCCGAAGGACAGACGGTATAGCAATCAGCCCCAGCATTTT
CDR3: CASSGPKDRRYSNQPQHF

V: TRBV18
J: TRBJ2-1
D: -
length: 14
size: -
DNA: TGTGCCAGCTCACCACCGGGCACCTACAATGAGCAGTTCTTC
CDR3: CASSPPGTYNEQFF

V: TRBV5-1
J: TRBJ2-3
D: -
length: 12
size: -
DNA: TGCGCCAGCAGCTTGGGGTTCGATACGCAGTATTTT
CDR3: CASSLGFDTQYF

V: TRBV2
J: TRBJ2-6
D: -
length: 15
size: once
DNA: TGTGCCAGCAGTGGACCCTGGTCTGGGGCCAACGTCCTGACTTTC
CDR3: CASSGPWSGANVLTF

V: TRBV2
J: TRBJ2-7
D: -
length: 14
size: -
DNA: TGTGCCAGCAGCGTTTTACAGGGAAACTACGAGCAGTACTTC
CDR3: CASSVLQGNYEQYF

V: TRBV2
J: TRBJ2-1
D: TRBD2
length: 16
size: -
DNA: TGTGCCAGCAGGAGACTAGCGGGAGGGGCCCAAACGGAGCAGTTCTTC
CDR3: CASRRLAGGAQTEQFF

V: TRBV19
J: TRBJ2-1
D: -
length: 13
size: once
DNA: TGTGCCAGTACGCCGGGACAAGGCGATGAGCAGTTCTTC
CDR3: CASTPGQGDEQFF

V: TRBV15
J: TRBJ2-7
D: -
length: 14
size: -
DNA: TGTGCCACCAGCAGTAGATCCCCGGATTACGAGCAGTACTTC
CDR3: CATSSRSPDYEQYF

V: TRBV11-2
J: TRBJ2-1
D: -
length: 13
size: -
DNA: TGTGCCAGCAGCTCCAGGGGTAGCGTAGAGCAGTTCTTC
CDR3: CASSSRGSVEQFF

V: TRBV9
J: TRBJ2-3
D: TRBD2
length: 14
size: -
DNA: TGTGCCAGCAGCGTAGGACTAGCGTCAGATACGCAGTATTTT
CDR3: CASSVGLASDTQYF